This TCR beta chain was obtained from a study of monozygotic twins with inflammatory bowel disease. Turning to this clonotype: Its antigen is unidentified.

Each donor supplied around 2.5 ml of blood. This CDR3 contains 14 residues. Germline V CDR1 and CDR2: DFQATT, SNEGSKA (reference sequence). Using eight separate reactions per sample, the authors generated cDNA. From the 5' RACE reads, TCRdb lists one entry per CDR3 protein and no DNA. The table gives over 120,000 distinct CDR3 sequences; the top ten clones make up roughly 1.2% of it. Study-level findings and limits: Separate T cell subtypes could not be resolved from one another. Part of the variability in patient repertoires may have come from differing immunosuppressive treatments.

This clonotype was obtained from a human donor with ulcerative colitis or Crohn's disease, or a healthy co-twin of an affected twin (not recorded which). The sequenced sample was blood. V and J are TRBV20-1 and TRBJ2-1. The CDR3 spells CSARDRLTNNEQFF.